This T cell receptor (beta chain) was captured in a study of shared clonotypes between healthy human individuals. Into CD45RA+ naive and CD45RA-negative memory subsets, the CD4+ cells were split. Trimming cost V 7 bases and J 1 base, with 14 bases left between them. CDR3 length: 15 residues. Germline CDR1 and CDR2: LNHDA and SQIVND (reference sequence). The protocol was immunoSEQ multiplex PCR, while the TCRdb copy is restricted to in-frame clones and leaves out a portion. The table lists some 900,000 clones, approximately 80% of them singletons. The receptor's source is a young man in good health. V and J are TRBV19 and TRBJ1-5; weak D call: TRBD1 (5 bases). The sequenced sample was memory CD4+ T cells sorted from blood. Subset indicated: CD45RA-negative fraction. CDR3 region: CASTSGTASNQPQHF. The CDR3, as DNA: TGTGCCAGTACCTCCGGGACCGCAAGCAATCAGCCCCAGCATTTT.